Shown below are 22 T cell receptor beta chains from a single sample sequenced in a study of response to subunit inactivated influenza vaccine. MiXCR, applied by TCRdb to the RT-PCR reads, yields one record per CDR3 protein. The sample consists of 150,000 or so distinct CDR3 sequences, roughly 10% of them appearing once. This material consisted of CD8+ T cells sorted from PBMCs, taken about 23 months after vaccination. The receptors derive from a man in his fifties or sixties who received an inactivated influenza vaccine.

In its sample, this clonotype was seen a few times. V usage is TRBV5-5 and J usage is TRBJ2-1, with D maybe TRBD1 (6 bases). V lost 2 bases to trimming and J lost 2 bases, with 11 bases between them. This CDR3 has 15 amino acids. Looked up from germline, CDR1 is SGHKS and CDR2 is YYEKEE (reference sequence). CDR3 region: CASSFGQTTYNEQFF. The CDR3 DNA reads TGTGCCAGCAGCTTTGGACAGACGACCTACAATGAGCAGTTCTTC. Using reference TRBV5-5 and TRBJ2-1 for the parts outside the CDR3, the full variable domain is DAGVTQSPTHLIKTRGQQVTLRCSPISGHKSVSWYQQVLGQGPQFIFQYYEKEERGRGNFPDRFSARQFPNYSSELNVNALLLGDSALYLCASSFGQTTYNEQFFGPGTRLTVL.

The table lists this clonotype with a few counts. The rearrangement joins TRBV27 to TRBJ2-1, with D hard to call. The germline V gene encodes CDR1 MNHEY and CDR2 SMNVEV (reference sequence). The CDR3 has 15 amino acids. V was clipped by 5 bases and J by 3 bases, with 14 bases between them. In DNA form, the CDR3 reads TGTGCCAGCAGTCCCCAGGAACACAACTACAATGAGCAGTTCTTC. This encodes CASSPQEHNYNEQFF.

With respect to this clonotype: The junction departs from germline at one end; a sequencing error may be responsible. The V call is TRBV12-3 or TRBV12-4, the J call TRBJ2-2; the D gene is possibly TRBD1 (7 bases). The CDR3 loop spans 16 amino acids. CDR3 sequence reads: CTSSFRQGGVSGELFF. CDR3 sequence (DNA): TGTACCAGCAGTTTTAGACAGGGCGGGGTGTCCGGGGAGCTGTTTTTT.

This chain joins TRBV3-1 and TRBJ2-7, with D tentatively TRBD1 (6 bases). V shed 0 bases and J shed 4 bases, with 10 bases lying between them. The germline gives CDR1 LGHDT, CDR2 YNNKEL (reference sequence). CDR3 size: 14 residues. The DNA of the CDR3 is TGTGCCAGCAGCCAAGACCCAAGGGGGTACGAGCAGTACTTC. Encoded protein: CASSQDPRGYEQYF.

V is TRBV7-6 and J is TRBJ2-2, with 7 bases that match TRBD2. CDR3 length equals 16 residues. V lost 5 bases to trimming and J lost 0 bases; unmatched junction nucleotides: 6. Looked up from germline, CDR1 is SGHVS and CDR2 is FNYEAQ. CDR3 loop: CASSIERGTNTGELFF. The CDR3 DNA reads as TGTGCCAGCAGCATCGAGCGGGGAACGAACACCGGGGAGCTGTTTTTT.

DNA of the CDR3: TGCAGTGCTTTGGGACAAAGGATTTTCTACGAGCAGTACTTC. Translating gives CSALGQRIFYEQYF. This chain uses TRBV20-1 with TRBJ2-7; a possible D gene is TRBD1 (6 bases). Germline V gives CDR1 DFQATT, CDR2 SNEGSKA (reference sequence). The CDR3 has 14 amino acids. The V end was cut by 5 bases, the J end by 3 bases, with 17 bases between.

This clonotype showed up just a few times. The chain combines TRBV6-2 or TRBV6-3 with TRBJ2-3; 11 bases line up with TRBD2. The trim removed 8 bases at V and 2 bases at J, leaving 6 bases unmatched. The germline gives CDR1 MNHEY, CDR2 SVGEGT. The CDR3 sequence is 15 residues long. CDR3 nucleotides: TGTGCCAGCGTGGGGACTAGCGGCCACACAGATACGCAGTATTTT. It yields the protein CASVGTSGHTDTQYF.

This clonotype was counted only a few times. This chain links TRBV3-1 with TRBJ2-1; D uncertain. CDR3 length: 15 amino acids. V was shortened by 3 bases and J by 8 bases, with 17 bases between the two germline ends. The germline gives CDR1 LGHDT, CDR2 YNNKEL (reference sequence). This CDR3 reads CASSQTMGLFDEQFF. CDR3 sequence (DNA): TGTGCCAGCAGCCAGACAATGGGCCTGTTCGATGAGCAGTTCTTC.

The chain employs TRBV20-1 and TRBJ1-5; the match to TRBD1 covers 8 bases. The V gene end was trimmed by 6 bases and the J gene end by 2 bases; junction bases not matched to a gene: 6. Germline values: CDR1 DFQATT, CDR2 SNEGSKA (reference sequence). The CDR3 consists of 14 residues. The CDR3, as DNA: TGCAGTGCCATCAGGGGGCGAGGCAATCAGCCCCAGCATTTT. Translating it yields CSAIRGRGNQPQHF.

This clonotype was counted many times. This chain connects TRBV11-3 to TRBJ2-5; 9 nucleotides align to TRBD1. Germline CDR1 reads SGHNT; CDR2 reads YENEEA. J was trimmed by 5 bases and V by 4 bases; bases with no gene match: 5. The CDR3 runs to 14 residues. The CDR3 loop reads CASSSRDRVETQYF. Here the CDR3 DNA reads TGTGCCAGCAGCTCCCGGGACAGGGTTGAGACCCAGTACTTC. The full variable domain, in which reference TRBV11-3 and TRBJ2-5 provide the parts outside the CDR3, is EAGVVQSPRYKIIEKKQPVAFWCNPISGHNTLYWYLQNLGQGPELLIRYENEEAVDDSQLPKDRFSAERLKGVDSTLKIQPAELGDSAVYLCASSSRDRVETQYFGPGTRLLVL.

This clonotype appeared many times. This chain's CDR3 is CASSQELAGHTDTQYF. CDR3 in DNA: TGCGCCAGCAGCCAAGAGTTAGCGGGACACACAGATACGCAGTATTTT. This sequence joins TRBV4-3 and TRBJ2-3; 8 nucleotides align to TRBD2. Germline V CDR1 and CDR2: LGHNA, YSLEER. The V gene end was trimmed by 0 bases and the J gene end by 2 bases; junction bases not matched to a gene: 4. The CDR3 has 16 residues.

This clonotype was counted only a few times. The gene calls are TRBV6-2 or TRBV6-3 and TRBJ1-1; 8 positions agree with TRBD1. This CDR3 comprises 14 residues. Germline CDR1 MNHEY, CDR2 SVGEGT. V shed 5 bases and J 4 bases; nucleotides not matched to a gene: 6. In DNA, the CDR3 is TGTGCCAGCAGTCGTCCCCAGGGGGCCACTGAAGCTTTCTTT. Amino acid sequence: CASSRPQGATEAFF.

This chain connects TRBV12-3 or TRBV12-4 to TRBJ1-5; unclear D gene. The CDR3 has 12 amino acids. V dropped 3 bases and J dropped 6 bases, with 6 bases sitting between them. CDR3 DNA sequence: TGTGCCAGCAGTTTGAGTGGTCAGCCCCAGCATTTT. This encodes CASSLSGQPQHF.

The chain joins TRBV2 to TRBJ2-7; D might be TRBD1 or TRBD2, each matching 8 bases. The V gene lost 6 bases and the J gene lost 5 bases, with 20 bases spanning the gap. This CDR3 has 15 amino acids. Germline V gives CDR1 SNHLY, CDR2 FYNNEI. Written as DNA, the CDR3 is TGTGCCAGCAGCCCGGGGGGGACAGGTTTACACGAGCAGTACTTC. Translating gives CASSPGGTGLHEQYF.

This clonotype was seen more than once but under ten times. The CDR3 DNA reads as TGTGCCAGCAGAAGCAGGATGGACTCCTACGAGCAGTACTTC. Translating it yields CASRSRMDSYEQYF. The chain joins TRBV12-3 or TRBV12-4 to TRBJ2-7; no reliable D call. This CDR3 contains 14 residues. V was trimmed by 6 bases and J by 0 bases, leaving 12 bases between them.

V usage is TRBV15 and J usage is TRBJ1-1; D not certain. The length of the CDR3 is 18 residues. With 0 bases removed from V and 1 base from J, the gap between germline ends came to 18 bases. From germline, CDR1 is LNHNV and CDR2 YYDKDF (reference sequence). The CDR3 sequence is CATSRDYGPRKGNTEAFF. For the CDR3, the DNA is TGTGCCACCAGCAGAGATTATGGACCAAGAAAGGGGAACACTGAAGCTTTCTTT.

The sample holds a few counts of this clonotype. The chain combines TRBV4-3 with TRBJ2-7; 8 nucleotides line up with TRBD1. With V trimmed by 3 bases and J by 0 bases, 10 bases remained unmatched. CDR1 is LGHNA and CDR2 is YSLEER in the germline V gene. The length of the CDR3 is 17 residues. This CDR3 is CASSQGHGTGPSYEQYF. The CDR3 DNA sequence: TGCGCCAGCAGCCAGGGACACGGGACAGGTCCCTCCTACGAGCAGTACTTC.

The genes are TRBV2 and TRBJ2-2, with D perhaps matching TRBD2 (5 bases). The CDR3 consists of 14 residues. Trimming took 7 bases from V and 0 from J, leaving 9 bases between them. Germline V lookup: CDR1 SNHLY, CDR2 FYNNEI. The CDR3 sequence: CASTAGTNTGELFF. In nucleotides, the CDR3 is TGTGCCAGCACGGCCGGGACGAACACCGGGGAGCTGTTTTTT.

The chain recombines TRBV7-2 with TRBJ2-7, with no clear D. This CDR3 contains 14 residues. CDR1 and CDR2 from the germline V gene are SGHTA and FQGNSA. The V and J ends lost 5 bases and 0 bases respectively, with 11 bases between them. CDR3 amino acids: CASSPLTGSYEQYF. The CDR3 DNA reads as TGTGCCAGCAGCCCCCTCACCGGCTCCTACGAGCAGTACTTC.

The V call is TRBV5-6, the J call TRBJ1-6, with 8 nucleotides matching TRBD1. Germline V gene sequence: CDR1 SGHDT, CDR2 YYEEEE. With V trimmed by 3 bases and J by 10 bases, 6 bases remained unmatched. The CDR3 totals 14 residues. The CDR3 nucleotides are TGTGCCAGCAGCTCGACAGGGGTAAGCTCACCCCTCCACTTT. Translated: CASSSTGVSSPLHF.

The gene calls are TRBV20-1 and TRBJ1-1; no firm D call. This CDR3 has 14 residues. In germline, CDR1 is DFQATT, CDR2 SNEGSKA (reference sequence). V lost 0 bases, J lost 0 bases, and 8 bases lay in between. DNA of the CDR3: TGCAGTGCTAGAGAACCGACTTTGAACACTGAAGCTTTCTTT. Protein product: CSAREPTLNTEAFF.

Only a few counts were recorded for this clonotype. The rearrangement uses TRBV10-2 and TRBJ2-5; D uncertain. Per germline, CDR1 WSHSY and CDR2 SAAADI. The CDR3 covers 15 residues. The V gene lost 0 bases and the J gene lost 1 base, with 9 bases spanning the gap. DNA for the CDR3: TGCGCCAGCAGTGAGTCACGCGGAGTCCAAGAGACCCAGTACTTC. Its translation: CASSESRGVQETQYF.